These 8 T cell receptor beta chains came from one sample sequenced in a study of OX40 agonist ivuxolimab in advanced cancers. TCRdb's table, derived via immunoSEQ multiplex PCR, lists solely in-frame clones and lacks some. The sample contains roughly 87,000 clones, under 95% of which appear only once. The material sequenced was CD4+ or CD8+ T cells sorted from blood, taken in a trial of the OX40 agonist ivuxolimab. All receptors come from an adult with an advanced solid tumor such as melanoma, head and neck, liver or kidney cancer.

V gene TRBV9 combines with J gene TRBJ2-2; TRBD2 agrees at 8 bases. Germline V gives CDR1 SGDLS, CDR2 YYNGEE. This CDR3 has 19 amino acids. V shed 2 bases and J 6 bases; nucleotides not matched to a gene: 18. The CDR3 sequence: CASSVPSGGIPGHAGELFF. Written as DNA, the CDR3 is TGTGCCAGCAGCGTCCCCAGCGGGGGAATCCCGGGGCATGCCGGGGAGCTGTTTTTT.

The CDR3 reads CASSQGAADTQYF. CDR3 coding DNA: TGCGCCAGCAGCCAAGGCGCGGCAGATACGCAGTATTTT. This sequence joins TRBV4-1 and TRBJ2-3; D gene ambiguous. The CDR3 has 13 residues. Germline V gene sequence: CDR1 MGHRA, CDR2 YSYEKL. Trimming left V 1 base short and J 4 bases short, with 6 bases between.

The chain carries TRBV28 and TRBJ1-5; tentatively, D is TRBD1 (5 bases). The CDR3 totals 15 residues. Germline-derived CDR1 and CDR2 are MDHEN and SYDVKM. V lost 11 bases and J 2 bases, leaving 19 bases between the germline ends. CDR3 coding DNA: TGTGCCGCTAAGGGGCCGTCAACTCGCAATCAGCCCCAGCATTTT. Its protein product is CAAKGPSTRNQPQHF.

The gene calls are TRBV4-2 and TRBJ1-3; D uncertain. The germline V gene encodes CDR1 LGHNA and CDR2 YNFKEQ. This CDR3 region has 12 residues. V was shortened by 8 bases and J by 0 bases, with 5 bases between the two germline ends. CDR3 in DNA: TGTGCCAGCGCCGACTCTGGAAACACCATATATTTT. Translation: CASADSGNTIYF.

This sequence joins TRBV14 and TRBJ1-1; D unresolved. Trimming removed 4 bases from V and 4 bases from J, with 16 bases in between. CDR1 and CDR2 (germline): SGHDN, FVKESK. The CDR3 is made up of 15 amino acids. CDR3 sequence reads: CASSPLPTVFTEAFF. CDR3 nucleotides: TGTGCCAGCAGCCCGCTTCCAACAGTTTTCACTGAAGCTTTCTTT. Full variable domain (missing parts from reference TRBV14 and TRBJ1-1): EAGVTQFPSHSVIEKGQTVTLRCDPISGHDNLYWYRRVMGKEIKFLLHFVKESKQDESGMPNNRFLAERTGGTYSTLKVQPAELEDSGVYFCASSPLPTVFTEAFFGQGTRLTVV.

This clone turned up a few times. The J gene is TRBJ1-3, the V gene TRBV28; perhaps TRBD1 as D (6 bases). The CDR3 has 16 residues. Trimming pared 3 bases from V and 4 bases from J, leaving 16 bases between. Germline CDR1 is MDHEN and CDR2 is SYDVKM. CDR3 nucleotides: TGTGCCAGCAGTTTTTTCAGGACAGTCCGCGGAAACACCATATATTTT. This encodes CASSFFRTVRGNTIYF. Looking up the rest from reference TRBV28 and TRBJ1-3 gives the full variable domain: DVKVTQSSRYLVKRTGEKVFLECVQDMDHENMFWYRQDPGLGLRLIYFSYDVKMKEKGDIPEGYSVSREKKERFSLILESASTNQTSMYLCASSFFRTVRGNTIYFGEGSWLTVV.

The chain combines TRBV12-5 with TRBJ2-1; the D is unclear. Germline lookup yields CDR1 LGHNT and CDR2 FRNRAP. V dropped 1 base and J dropped 4 bases, with 5 bases sitting between them. CDR3 length equals 13 residues. The CDR3 DNA reads as TGTGCTAGTGGTTTGGGTCCATACAATGAGCAGTTCTTC. Translation: CASGLGPYNEQFF.

V usage is TRBV6-6 and J usage is TRBJ1-1, with unresolved D. Trimming left V 0 bases short and J 1 base short, with 12 bases between. The CDR3 has 16 amino acids. The germline gives CDR1 MNHNY, CDR2 SVGAGI (reference sequence). The CDR3 region has the DNA TGTGCCAGCAGTTACTCGACCGGGTCCCCGAACACTGAAGCTTTCTTT. This translates into CASSYSTGSPNTEAFF.